Given below is one T cell receptor (beta chain) in context. V was trimmed by 2 bases and J by 9 bases, leaving 23 bases between them. The germline V gene has CDR1 MNHNS and CDR2 SASEGT. The CDR3 contains 16 residues. The data are from a study of T cell changes during pregnancy in multiple sclerosis. Using immunoSEQ multiplex PCR, the repertoire was profiled, and TCRdb retains in-frame clones only, with some absent. The data hold about 75,000 clones, with about 94% observed a single time. The specimen comprised CD4+ T cells from peripheral blood mononuclear cells, sampled after pregnancy. The chain has TRBV6-1 and TRBJ2-7, with D possibly being TRBD1 (6 bases). The receptor was derived from a female donor with multiple sclerosis, enrolled in a pregnancy study. The CDR3 coding sequence is TGTGCCAGCAGTGAAACCACTACGCACAGGGTTGGTAGGCAGTACTTC. As protein: CASSETTTHRVGRQYF.